This T cell receptor beta chain appears in the sequencing data of a study of blood T cell repertoires in COVID-19. Between the trimmed V and J ends, which lost 5 bases and 3 bases, there was a span of 11 bases. The CDR3 runs 13 residues. CDR1 SGHAT and CDR2 FQNNGV come from the germline V gene. Profiling relied on immunoSEQ multiplex PCR, and the TCRdb table lists in-frame clones only, not all of them. Among about 56,000 clones listed, 80% to 90% were seen once. The receptor was derived from a woman aged 60-70 years with COVID-19, enrolled during active disease. The chain is built from TRBV11-2 and TRBJ2-7; D uncertain. The sample consisted of peripheral blood. The CDR3 loop reads CASSLSLNYEQYF. Written as DNA, the CDR3 is TGTGCCAGCAGCCTCTCCCTTAACTACGAGCAGTACTTC.